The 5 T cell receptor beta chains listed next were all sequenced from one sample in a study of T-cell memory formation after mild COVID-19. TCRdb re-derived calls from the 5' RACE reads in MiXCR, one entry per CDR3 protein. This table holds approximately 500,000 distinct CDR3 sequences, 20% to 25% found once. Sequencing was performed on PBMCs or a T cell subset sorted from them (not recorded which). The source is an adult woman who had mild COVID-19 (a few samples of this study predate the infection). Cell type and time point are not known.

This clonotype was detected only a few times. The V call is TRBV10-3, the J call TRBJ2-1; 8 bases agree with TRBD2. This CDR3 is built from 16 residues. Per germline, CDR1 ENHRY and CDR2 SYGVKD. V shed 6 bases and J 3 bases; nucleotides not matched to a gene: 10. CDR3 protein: CAISSRQAGVYNEQFF. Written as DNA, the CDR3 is TGTGCCATCAGCTCTCGCCAAGCGGGAGTCTACAATGAGCAGTTCTTC.

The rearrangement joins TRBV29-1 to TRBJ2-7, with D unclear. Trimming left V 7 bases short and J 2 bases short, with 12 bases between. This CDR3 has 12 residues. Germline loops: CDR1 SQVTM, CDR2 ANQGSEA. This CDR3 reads CSGLLGTYEQYF. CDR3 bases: TGCAGCGGCCTTTTGGGGACCTACGAGCAGTACTTC.

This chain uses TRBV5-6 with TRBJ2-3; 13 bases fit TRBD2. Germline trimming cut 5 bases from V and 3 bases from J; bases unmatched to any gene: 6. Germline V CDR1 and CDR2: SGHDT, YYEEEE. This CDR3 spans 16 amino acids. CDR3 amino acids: CASRPPTSGGTDTQYF. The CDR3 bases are TGTGCCAGCAGGCCTCCGACTAGCGGGGGGACAGATACGCAGTATTTT.

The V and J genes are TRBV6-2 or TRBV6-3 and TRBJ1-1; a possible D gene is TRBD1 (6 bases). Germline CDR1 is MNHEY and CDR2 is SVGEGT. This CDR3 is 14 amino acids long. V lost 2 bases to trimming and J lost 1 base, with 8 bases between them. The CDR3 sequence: CASSYDRSNTEAFF. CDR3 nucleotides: TGTGCCAGCAGTTACGACAGGTCGAACACTGAAGCTTTCTTT.

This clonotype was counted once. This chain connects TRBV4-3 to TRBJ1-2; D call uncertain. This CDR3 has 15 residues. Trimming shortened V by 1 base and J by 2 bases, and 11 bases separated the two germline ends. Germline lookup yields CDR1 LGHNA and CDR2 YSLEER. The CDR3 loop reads CASSQVIGGNYGYTF. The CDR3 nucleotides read TGCGCCAGCAGCCAAGTAATAGGAGGGAACTATGGCTACACCTTC.